These 13 T cell receptor beta chains share one sample of origin, sequenced in a study of regulatory T cells in long-lasting Graves disease. Arm-PCR of CDR3 regions and iRepertoire HTBI primers were the basis on which TCR beta libraries were built. TCRdb used MiXCR to reprocess the multiplex PCR reads, holding one entry per CDR3 protein. The profile shows a few hundred thousand distinct CDR3 sequences, roughly 15% of them singletons. Specified time point: newly diagnosed GD, antithyroid drugs for less than 3 months. The TCR library used RNA extracted from PBMCs. Another study also made use of these data, one on T cells in Graves' hyperthyroidism and ophthalmopathy.

The sequencing used peripheral blood mononuclear cells (PBMCs), collected at new diagnosis, from a patient treated with antithyroid drugs. The receptors shown here come from a woman between 18 and 29 years old with Graves disease.

This clonotype was seen ten or more times. The V and J genes are TRBV3-1 and TRBJ1-1, with unresolved D. In germline, CDR1 is LGHDT, CDR2 YNNKEL (reference sequence). Trimming stripped 0 bases from V and 4 bases from J, with 6 bases between. The length of the CDR3 is 13 residues. The CDR3 sequence is CASSQDPITEAFF. The CDR3 nucleotides are TGTGCCAGCAGCCAAGATCCCATCACTGAAGCTTTCTTT.

This clonotype showed up many times. The chain joins TRBV5-1 to TRBJ1-4; 7 nucleotides match TRBD1. The germline gives CDR1 SGHRS, CDR2 YFSETQ. The J segment lost 0 bases and the V segment lost 4 bases, leaving 3 bases of the junction unmatched. This CDR3 spans 15 amino acids. CDR3 protein: CASSADRATNEKLFF. CDR3 in DNA: TGCGCCAGCAGCGCAGACAGGGCAACTAATGAAAAACTGTTTTTT.

This clonotype has ten or more counts. This chain joins TRBV5-1 and TRBJ2-2; D remains unclear. The CDR3 runs 17 residues. Trimming pared 2 bases from V and 0 bases from J, leaving 14 bases between. Germline lookup yields CDR1 SGHRS and CDR2 YFSETQ. DNA for the CDR3: TGCGCCAGCAGCTTCCTTCCCGGCACAGCGAACACCGGGGAGCTGTTTTTT. It translates to CASSFLPGTANTGELFF.

This clonotype was observed many times. The rearrangement joins TRBV2 to TRBJ1-2, with D possibly TRBD1 on 5 matching bases. The CDR3 sequence is 15 residues long. V was shortened by 7 bases and J by 4 bases, with 19 bases between the two germline ends. Germline V gives CDR1 SNHLY, CDR2 FYNNEI. The CDR3 loop reads CASTLNRGGGYGYTF. CDR3 bases: TGTGCCAGCACCCTGAATCGGGGGGGGGGCTATGGCTACACCTTC.

This clonotype has at least ten counts. The V and J genes are TRBV3-1 and TRBJ2-1, with D perhaps given as TRBD1 or TRBD2 (5 bases each). Trimming shortened V by 1 base and J by 4 bases, and 14 bases separated the two germline ends. This CDR3 comprises 16 residues. CDR1 LGHDT and CDR2 YNNKEL come from the germline V gene (reference sequence). The CDR3: CASSQVWDPSYNEQFF. As DNA, the CDR3 is TGTGCCAGCAGCCAAGTCTGGGACCCCAGTTACAATGAGCAGTTCTTC.

This clonotype was detected ten times or more. The chain joins TRBV5-1 to TRBJ2-7; 9 nucleotides align to TRBD2. The V gene's germline CDR1 is SGHRS and CDR2 YFSETQ. The V gene end was trimmed by 0 bases and the J gene end by 5 bases; junction bases not matched to a gene: 12. The CDR3 has 17 residues. The CDR3 here is CASSLGLAAEYLDEQYF. The CDR3, as DNA: TGCGCCAGCAGCTTGGGACTAGCGGCGGAGTATCTAGACGAGCAGTACTTC.

The rearrangement uses TRBV7-3 and TRBJ2-5; TRBD1 or TRBD2 may be the D gene (5 bases each). The CDR3 loop spans 14 amino acids. The germline V gene encodes CDR1 SGHTA and CDR2 FQGTGA. Between the trimmed V and J ends, which lost 5 bases and 5 bases, there was a span of 15 bases. The CDR3 loop is CASSASGLAETQYF. CDR3 coding DNA: TGTGCCAGCAGCGCTTCGGGGCTAGCCGAGACCCAGTACTTC. Together with reference TRBV7-3 and TRBJ2-5, the CDR3 gives the full variable domain: GAGVSQTPSNKVTEKGKYVELRCDPISGHTALYWYRQSLGQGPEFLIYFQGTGAADDSGLPNDRFFAVRPEGSVSTLKIQRTERGDSAVYLCASSASGLAETQYFGPGTRLLVL.

This clonotype was picked up a small number of times. The rearrangement links TRBV7-6 to TRBJ2-7; D might be TRBD1 (6 bases). Per the germline V gene, CDR1 is SGHVS and CDR2 is FNYEAQ. V shed 5 bases and J shed 3 bases, with 14 bases lying between them. This CDR3 has 14 amino acids. CDR3 in DNA: TGTGCCAGCAGCCGAGGGGGTCTCGGCTACGAGCAGTACTTC. Amino acids: CASSRGGLGYEQYF.

This clonotype has ten or more counts. V usage is TRBV12-3 or TRBV12-4 and J usage is TRBJ1-6, with D hard to call. The CDR3 consists of 13 residues. V lost 6 bases to trimming and J lost 6 bases, with 9 bases between them. DNA of the CDR3: TGTGCCAGCAGGACCCTCACTAATTCACCCCTCCACTTT. Translating gives CASRTLTNSPLHF.

This clonotype was seen at least ten times. The chain has TRBV6-1 and TRBJ1-2; 7 nucleotides align to TRBD1. Germline V gene data show CDR1 as MNHNS and CDR2 as SASEGT. Trimming at V came to 3 bases and at J to 1 base, leaving 8 bases not matched to a gene. The CDR3 loop spans 16 amino acids. This chain's CDR3 is CASSDPRGSYNYGYTF. CDR3 DNA sequence: TGTGCCAGCAGTGACCCCAGGGGGAGTTATAACTATGGCTACACCTTC.

This clonotype has a count of ten or more. V is TRBV5-1 and J is TRBJ2-1; 7 nucleotides agree with TRBD1. CDR3 length equals 14 residues. CDR1 is SGHRS, CDR2 YFSETQ, per germline. V was pared by 2 bases and J by 7 bases, with 6 bases of the junction left unmatched. The CDR3 region has the DNA TGCGCCAGCAGCTTACAGGGGCCGACTAATGAGCAGTTCTTC. It yields the protein CASSLQGPTNEQFF.

The chain employs TRBV29-1 and TRBJ1-2; 10 bases are a match to TRBD1. V shed 3 bases, J shed 5 bases, and the junction held 6 bases outside the gene matches. The CDR3 runs to 14 residues. Germline CDR1 and CDR2: SQVTM and ANQGSEA. The CDR3, as DNA: TGCAGCGTTGATTCGACAGGGGGCGGATATGGCTACACCTTC. Amino acid sequence: CSVDSTGGGYGYTF.

V gene TRBV15 combines with J gene TRBJ2-3; either TRBD1 or TRBD2 may supply D (6 bases each). There are 16 residues in the CDR3. CDR1 is LNHNV, CDR2 YYDKDF, per germline (reference sequence). Trimming stripped 1 base from V and 4 bases from J, with 15 bases between. In DNA, the CDR3 is TGTGCCACCAGCAGAGGTCACGGGGGCCGGGCAGATACGCAGTATTTT. It codes for CATSRGHGGRADTQYF.